The 18 T cell receptor beta chains below come from one sample, sequenced in a study of regulatory T cells in long-lasting Graves disease. Time point given: newly diagnosed GD, antithyroid drugs for less than 3 months. PBMC-extracted RNA yielded the TCR library. Through Arm-PCR of CDR3 regions and iRepertoire HTBI primers, TCR beta libraries were built. TCRdb fed the multiplex PCR reads into MiXCR, producing one record per CDR3 protein. The table lists about 430,000 distinct CDR3 sequences, about 15% of them singletons. This sample was shared with a second study, whose subject was T cells in Graves' hyperthyroidism and ophthalmopathy.

The sequencing used peripheral blood mononuclear cells (PBMCs), collected at new diagnosis, from a patient treated with antithyroid drugs. The receptors derive from a woman aged 40 to 50 with Graves disease.

This chain joins TRBV30 and TRBJ2-7, with 12 bases fitting TRBD2. Germline CDR1 GTSNPN, CDR2 SVGIG (reference sequence). This CDR3 has 13 residues. V shed 3 bases and J 6 bases; nucleotides not matched to a gene: 3. Written as DNA, the CDR3 is TGTGCCTGGAGCCGGACTAGCGGGACCGAGCAGTACTTC. This gives the protein CAWSRTSGTEQYF.

J is TRBJ2-3 and V is TRBV19, with TRBD2 matching over 12 bases. This CDR3 comprises 16 residues. The junction had 8 bases not matched to a gene; V was cut back by 5 bases and J by 5 bases. CDR1 is LNHDA, CDR2 SQIVND, per germline (reference sequence). CDR3 coding DNA: TGTGCCAGTAGTCTTCCGGGACTAGCGGGTATAGATACGCAGTATTTT. It translates to CASSLPGLAGIDTQYF.

Remarks on this clonotype: With only one base between it and a far larger clone, this is likely a read error. No conserved phenylalanine or tryptophan ends this CDR3, so it is likely a read error. The limits of the CDR3 on the DNA are not certain, so only TCRdb's listed CDR3 is given. This chain connects TRBV11-2 to TRBJ2-3; TRBD2 is the table's D call and was not checked against the DNA. The CDR3 contains 16 residues when both ends are counted. The V gene's germline CDR1 is SGHAT and CDR2 FQNNGV. CDR3 residues: CASSQSWTSGNETQYL.

This clonotype showed up just a few times. V gene TRBV12-5 combines with J gene TRBJ2-1, with D unresolved. The V and J ends lost 2 bases and 7 bases respectively, with 6 bases between them. The germline V gene encodes CDR1 LGHNT and CDR2 FRNRAP. The CDR3 is made up of 12 amino acids. CDR3 sequence reads: CASGLPRNEQFF. In nucleotides, the CDR3 is TGTGCTAGTGGTTTGCCCCGGAATGAGCAGTTCTTC.

This clonotype was observed many times. The chain joins TRBV12-3 or TRBV12-4 to TRBJ2-1, with D perhaps matching TRBD1 (7 bases). There are 15 residues in the CDR3. Trimming took off 2 bases at V and 5 bases at J, with 13 bases between the two ends. CDR3 in DNA: TGTGCCAGCAGTTTAAGGGGGGACAGCCACAATGAGCAGTTCTTC. It encodes CASSLRGDSHNEQFF.

Turning to this clonotype: This sequence may be a read error, since a much larger clone differs from it by one base. The CDR3 end shows no conserved phenylalanine or tryptophan, and so a read error is likely. This chain joins TRBV19 and TRBJ2-7; 13 bases line up with TRBD2. CDR1 LNHDA and CDR2 SQIVND come from the germline V gene (reference sequence). The ends lost 8 bases at V and 4 bases at J; junction bases unmatched: 8. The CDR3 loop spans 15 amino acids. CDR3 bases: TGTGCCAGTGCGCGCCAGGGACTAGCGGGATACGAGCAGTACTCC. It specifies CASARQGLAGYEQYS.

This clonotype was detected ten times or more. The chain uses TRBV29-1 and TRBJ2-1; 7 positions match TRBD2. The germline gives CDR1 SQVTM, CDR2 ANQGSEA. J gave up 5 bases and V 6 bases, and 7 bases lay outside the gene matches. This CDR3 has 13 residues. The DNA for the CDR3 is TGCAGCGTGGGAGGGATTGGCAACAATGAGCAGTTCTTC. It encodes CSVGGIGNNEQFF.

The chain carries TRBV19 and TRBJ2-1; 11 bases fit TRBD2. This CDR3 contains 16 residues. V shed 9 bases, J shed 0 bases, and the junction held 7 bases outside the gene matches. Germline V gene sequence: CDR1 LNHDA, CDR2 SQIVND (reference sequence). The CDR3 coding sequence is TGTGCCAGGACTAGCGGGGAGGGGTACTCCTACAATGAGCAGTTCTTC. Translation: CARTSGEGYSYNEQFF. Looking up the rest from reference TRBV19 and TRBJ2-1 gives the full variable domain: DGGITQSPKYLFRKEGQNVTLSCEQNLNHDAMYWYRQDPGQGLRLIYYSQIVNDFQKGDIAEGYSVSREKKESFPLTVTSAQKNPTAFYLCARTSGEGYSYNEQFFGPGTRLTVL.

This clonotype has at least ten counts. This rearrangement joins TRBV28 to TRBJ1-6; D is perhaps TRBD1 (5 bases). V shed 3 bases and J shed 10 bases, with 13 bases lying between them. Germline V gives CDR1 MDHEN, CDR2 SYDVKM. The length of the CDR3 is 14 residues. The CDR3 reads CASSFPQGGSPLHF. CDR3 in DNA: TGTGCCAGCAGTTTCCCCCAGGGCGGGTCACCCCTCCACTTT.

This clonotype has a count of ten or more. The gene calls are TRBV29-1 and TRBJ2-2, with 10 bases that match TRBD2. Germline V gene lookup returns CDR1 SQVTM and CDR2 ANQGSEA. The CDR3 has 16 residues. V shed 0 bases and J 6 bases; nucleotides not matched to a gene: 7. CDR3 sequence: CSVEDSLAGDPGELFF. CDR3 coding DNA: TGCAGCGTTGAAGATTCCCTAGCGGGAGATCCCGGGGAGCTGTTTTTT.

This clonotype was detected ten times or more. The V and J genes are TRBV4-1 and TRBJ1-1; no reliable D call. The length of the CDR3 is 12 residues. Germline CDR1 and CDR2: MGHRA and YSYEKL. V was cut by 4 bases and J by 6 bases, with 9 bases left in between. The CDR3 DNA reads TGCGCCAGCAGCCCGGTTGGAGCTGAAGCTTTCTTT. Its translation is CASSPVGAEAFF.

At least ten counts were recorded for this clonotype. The rearrangement uses TRBV30 and TRBJ1-1, with D unresolved. The germline V gene has CDR1 GTSNPN and CDR2 SVGIG (reference sequence). The V gene lost 3 bases and the J gene lost 0 bases, with 17 bases spanning the gap. The CDR3 is made up of 16 amino acids. CDR3 loop: CAWSPRSRLMNTEAFF. For the CDR3, the DNA is TGTGCCTGGAGCCCCCGGTCAAGACTAATGAACACTGAAGCTTTCTTT.

Concerning this clonotype: A much more abundant neighbour one base away suggests this may be a read error. The genes are TRBV28 and TRBJ1-2; possibly TRBD1 for D (6 bases). The V and J ends lost 5 bases and 4 bases respectively, with 20 bases between them. The CDR3 extends over 16 amino acids. The germline V gene encodes CDR1 MDHEN and CDR2 SYDVKM. The CDR3 protein is CASSPNSGGLIYGYTF. Here the CDR3 DNA reads TGTGCCAGCAGTCCGAACTCGGGGGGGCTAATCTATGGCTACACCTTC.

This clonotype was seen many times. The rearrangement joins TRBV7-9 to TRBJ2-1; 7 bases map to TRBD2. Germline V gene sequence: CDR1 SEHNR, CDR2 FQNEAQ (reference sequence). V lost 2 bases to trimming and J lost 5 bases; unmatched junction nucleotides: 9. This CDR3 has 16 amino acids. This CDR3 reads CASSLIGGSGDNEQFF. For the CDR3, the DNA is TGTGCCAGCAGCTTAATCGGCGGGAGTGGGGACAATGAGCAGTTCTTC.

The chain recombines TRBV11-2 with TRBJ2-1, with D hard to call. CDR3 length: 15 residues. Trimming left V 1 base short and J 8 bases short, with 15 bases between. Germline V lookup: CDR1 SGHAT, CDR2 FQNNGV. The CDR3 DNA sequence: TGTGCCAGCAGCTTAGCGAAGATCGTATTGGATGAGCAGTTCTTC. Residues: CASSLAKIVLDEQFF.

This clonotype was seen at least ten times. V and J are TRBV28 and TRBJ1-1, with TRBD1 as a possible D gene (5 bases). Germline-derived CDR1 and CDR2 are MDHEN and SYDVKM. The V and J ends lost 4 bases and 0 bases respectively, with 9 bases between them. CDR3 length: 14 residues. In nucleotides, the CDR3 is TGTGCCAGCAGTTACCCGGGGGTGAACACTGAAGCTTTCTTT. Amino acids: CASSYPGVNTEAFF.

This clonotype was detected many times. The genes are TRBV11-1 and TRBJ2-1, with a weak D call TRBD1 (5 bases). The CDR3 is made up of 16 amino acids. V was pared by 4 bases and J by 4 bases, with 17 bases between. The germline V gene encodes CDR1 SGHAT and CDR2 FQDESV (reference sequence). The CDR3 DNA sequence: TGTGCCAGCAGCTCCCCCGGACAAAGGGGATACAATGAGCAGTTCTTC. Translating gives CASSSPGQRGYNEQFF.

This chain joins TRBV20-1 and TRBJ2-3; a weak D match, TRBD1 (6 bases). The V end was cut by 5 bases, the J end by 5 bases, with 8 bases between. This CDR3 contains 11 residues. Germline V gives CDR1 DFQATT, CDR2 SNEGSKA (reference sequence). CDR3 region: CSAGGGDTQYF. The CDR3 coding sequence is TGCAGTGCTGGGGGCGGAGATACGCAGTATTTT.